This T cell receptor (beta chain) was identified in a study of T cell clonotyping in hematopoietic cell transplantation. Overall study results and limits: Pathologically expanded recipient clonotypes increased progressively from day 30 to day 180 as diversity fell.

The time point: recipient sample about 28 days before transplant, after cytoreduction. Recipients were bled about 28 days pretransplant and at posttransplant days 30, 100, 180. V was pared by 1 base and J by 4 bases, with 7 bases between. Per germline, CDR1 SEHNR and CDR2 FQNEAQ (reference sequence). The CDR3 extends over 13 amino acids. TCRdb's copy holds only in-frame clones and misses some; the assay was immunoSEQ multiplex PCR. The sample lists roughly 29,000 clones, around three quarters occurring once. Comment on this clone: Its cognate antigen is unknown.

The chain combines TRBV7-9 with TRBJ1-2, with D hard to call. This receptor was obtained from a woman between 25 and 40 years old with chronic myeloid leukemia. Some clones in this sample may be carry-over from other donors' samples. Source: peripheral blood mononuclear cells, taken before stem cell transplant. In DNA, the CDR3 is TGTGCCAGCAGCTTAGGGGAGGGCTATGGCTACACCTTC. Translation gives CASSLGEGYGYTF.